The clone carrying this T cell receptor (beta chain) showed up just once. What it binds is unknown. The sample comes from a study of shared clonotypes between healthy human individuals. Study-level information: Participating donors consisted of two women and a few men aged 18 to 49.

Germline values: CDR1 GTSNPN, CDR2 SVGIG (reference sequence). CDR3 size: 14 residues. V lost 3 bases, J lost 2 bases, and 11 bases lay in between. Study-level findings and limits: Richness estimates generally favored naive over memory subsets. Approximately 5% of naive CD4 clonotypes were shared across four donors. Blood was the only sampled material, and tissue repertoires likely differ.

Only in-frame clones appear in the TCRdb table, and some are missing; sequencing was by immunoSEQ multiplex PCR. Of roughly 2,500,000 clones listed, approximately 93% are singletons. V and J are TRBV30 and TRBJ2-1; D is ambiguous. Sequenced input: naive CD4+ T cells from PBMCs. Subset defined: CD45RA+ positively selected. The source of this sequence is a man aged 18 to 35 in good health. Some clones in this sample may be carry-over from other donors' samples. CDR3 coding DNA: TGTGCCTGGAGGGGTATCCGTGCCTACAATGAGCAGTTCTTC. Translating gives CAWRGIRAYNEQFF.